These 2 T cell receptor beta chains share one sample of origin, sequenced in a study of early T cells in non-severe SARS-CoV-2 infection. TCRdb redid the calling of the 5' RACE reads with MiXCR, one entry per CDR3 protein. The sample has approximately 70,000 distinct CDR3 sequences; roughly an eighth are singletons. This sample comprised whole blood, obtained at baseline. The receptor source for this set is an adult who was a healthcare worker with PCR-confirmed SARS-CoV-2 infection or an uninfected control (not recorded which).

This clonotype was seen more than once but under ten times. The chain has TRBV4-1 and TRBJ2-5; 11 nucleotides line up with TRBD2. V lost 4 bases to trimming and J lost 2 bases; unmatched junction nucleotides: 3. The CDR3 length is 15 residues. Germline assignment: CDR1 MGHRA and CDR2 YSYEKL. CDR3 region: CASSPIAGGQETQYF. The CDR3 coding sequence is TGCGCCAGCAGCCCCATAGCGGGAGGGCAAGAGACCCAGTACTTC.

This chain uses TRBV3-1 with TRBJ1-4; possible D gene TRBD1, 5 bases. This CDR3 region has 14 residues. CDR1 LGHDT and CDR2 YNNKEL come from the germline V gene (reference sequence). Trimming pared 1 base from V and 8 bases from J, leaving 11 bases between. The CDR3 reads CASSQGGGWEKLFF. CDR3 nucleotide sequence: TGTGCCAGCAGCCAAGGCGGGGGATGGGAAAAACTGTTTTTT.